These 27 T cell receptor beta chains share one sample of origin, sequenced in a study of blood T cell repertoires in COVID-19. Data came from immunoSEQ multiplex PCR; TCRdb stores just in-frame clones and leaves some out. The sample has around 63,000 clones, roughly 88% seen once. Material for sequencing was peripheral blood. The receptors derive from a woman aged 80 or over with acute or convalescent COVID-19.

This rearrangement joins TRBV9 to TRBJ2-1; the match to TRBD2 covers 8 bases. Germline CDR1 and CDR2: SGDLS and YYNGEE. The CDR3 consists of 16 residues. The trim removed 1 base at V and 2 bases at J, leaving 5 bases unmatched. CDR3: CASSVITGGAYNEQFF. CDR3 bases: TGTGCCAGCAGCGTAATTACCGGGGGGGCCTACAATGAGCAGTTCTTC.

The CDR3 loop reads CASSPGFGTGLINSPLHF. In DNA form, the CDR3 reads TGTGCCAGCAGTCCGGGGTTTGGGACAGGGCTGATTAATTCACCCCTCCACTTT. V is TRBV27 and J is TRBJ1-6; 9 nucleotides match TRBD1. CDR3 length: 18 amino acids. Germline loops: CDR1 MNHEY, CDR2 SMNVEV (reference sequence). V dropped 5 bases and J dropped 6; count of bases not matched to a gene: 14.

This clone has more than one count but fewer than ten. V gene TRBV28 combines with J gene TRBJ2-5, with TRBD1 as a possible D gene (7 bases). The CDR3 runs to 15 residues. Germline V gives CDR1 MDHEN, CDR2 SYDVKM. V was shortened by 7 bases and J by 3 bases, with 18 bases between the two germline ends. The CDR3 loop is CASNPGGLKKETQYF. CDR3 in DNA: TGTGCCAGCAACCCAGGGGGACTGAAAAAAGAGACCCAGTACTTC.

The gene calls are TRBV19 and TRBJ2-3, with TRBD2 as a possible D gene (6 bases). The CDR3 covers 15 residues. Germline assignment: CDR1 LNHDA and CDR2 SQIVND (reference sequence). With 6 bases removed from V and 1 base from J, the gap between germline ends came to 14 bases. The CDR3, as DNA: TGTGCCAGTAGCGGGAGTCGTTTTGGCACAGATACGCAGTATTTT. Protein product: CASSGSRFGTDTQYF.

The genes are TRBV18 and TRBJ2-1; no reliable D call. The germline V gene encodes CDR1 KGHSH and CDR2 LQKENI. Trimming removed 1 base at V and 10 bases at J, with 17 bases between. This CDR3 spans 15 amino acids. The CDR3 sequence is CASSPLLGSYGEQFF. CDR3 nucleotides: TGTGCCAGCTCACCACTTCTGGGTTCCTACGGGGAGCAGTTCTTC.

The V call is TRBV18, the J call TRBJ2-2; 8 positions match TRBD1. CDR1 and CDR2 from the germline V gene are KGHSH and LQKENI. The CDR3 totals 16 residues. V dropped 5 bases and J dropped 5; count of bases not matched to a gene: 10. Written as DNA, the CDR3 is TGTGCCAGCTCATTGGACAGGGTGCCAGGTACCGGGGAGCTGTTTTTT. Its translation: CASSLDRVPGTGELFF.

V gene TRBV6-4 combines with J gene TRBJ1-1, with a possible D match to TRBD1 (5 bases). CDR3 length equals 13 residues. CDR1 is MRHNA, CDR2 SNTAGT, per germline. V was cut by 3 bases and J by 1 base, with 6 bases left in between. Here the CDR3 DNA reads TGTGCCAGCAGTGAGACAGCGAACACTGAAGCTTTCTTT. Translation gives CASSETANTEAFF.

The chain carries TRBV19 and TRBJ1-1, with D tentatively TRBD1 (6 bases). This CDR3 comprises 14 residues. Between the trimmed V and J ends, which lost 6 bases and 0 bases, there was a span of 11 bases. Germline V gene data show CDR1 as LNHDA and CDR2 as SQIVND (reference sequence). CDR3 region: CASSQTGVNTEAFF. The CDR3 nucleotides read TGTGCCAGTAGCCAGACAGGAGTGAACACTGAAGCTTTCTTT.

This clone was picked up one time. The chain uses TRBV5-5 and TRBJ1-2; D may be TRBD1 (5 bases). Trimming removed 1 base from V and 5 bases from J, with 12 bases in between. Germline V lookup: CDR1 SGHKS, CDR2 YYEKEE (reference sequence). This CDR3 is built from 14 residues. This chain's CDR3 is CASSLTRGRYGYTF. The CDR3 region has the DNA TGTGCCAGCAGCTTGACTCGGGGGAGGTATGGCTACACCTTC.

The J gene is TRBJ1-1, the V gene TRBV2; the D is unclear. CDR1 and CDR2 (germline): SNHLY, FYNNEI. This CDR3 spans 15 amino acids. The ends were cut back, 6 bases at V and 6 bases at J, with 20 bases in the middle. In nucleotides, the CDR3 is TGTGCCAGCAGGGAGGCGAGGTCGAATGTTCCTGAAGCTTTCTTT. It specifies CASREARSNVPEAFF.

V usage is TRBV19 and J usage is TRBJ1-3, with D perhaps matching TRBD1 (6 bases). Between the trimmed V and J ends, which lost 3 bases and 2 bases, there was a span of 11 bases. The germline gives CDR1 LNHDA, CDR2 SQIVND (reference sequence). The length of the CDR3 is 15 residues. This CDR3 is CASSITTGAGNTIYF. The CDR3 nucleotides are TGTGCCAGTAGTATTACGACAGGTGCTGGAAACACCATATATTTT.

This chain uses TRBV10-3 with TRBJ2-2, with 7 nucleotides matching TRBD1. The CDR3 sequence is 14 residues long. Germline V gives CDR1 ENHRY, CDR2 SYGVKD. V was pared by 6 bases and J by 5 bases, with 6 bases of the junction left unmatched. CDR3 in DNA: TGTGCCATCAGCCAGGACAGGAGAACCGGGGAGCTGTTTTTT. Its protein is CAISQDRRTGELFF.

The rearrangement links TRBV7-8 to TRBJ1-6, with unresolved D. V lost 1 base and J 0 bases, leaving 7 bases between the germline ends. CDR1 and CDR2 from the germline V gene are SGHVS and FQNEAQ. The CDR3 loop spans 16 amino acids. As DNA, the CDR3 is TGTGCCAGCAGCTTAGTTGCGAACTCCTATAATTCACCCCTCCACTTT. Translated, it gives CASSLVANSYNSPLHF.

The V call is TRBV7-8, the J call TRBJ2-3, with 9 bases identical to TRBD2. The CDR3 covers 16 residues. V dropped 1 base and J dropped 2; count of bases not matched to a gene: 4. Germline values: CDR1 SGHVS, CDR2 FQNEAQ. The CDR3 region is CASSLVSGGPTDTQYF. The CDR3 DNA reads TGTGCCAGCAGCTTAGTGAGCGGGGGGCCCACAGATACGCAGTATTTT.

This clone has just a few counts. The V and J genes are TRBV10-3 and TRBJ1-3; tentative D call: TRBD1 (6 bases). The V end lost 10 bases, the J end lost 4 bases, and 17 bases lay between the germline ends. CDR1 and CDR2 (germline): ENHRY, SYGVKD. This CDR3 is 14 amino acids long. The CDR3 DNA reads as TGTGCCACCTTTGCAGGGGTAACAGGAAACACCATATATTTT. Protein product: CATFAGVTGNTIYF.

The chain employs TRBV28 and TRBJ1-2, with TRBD1 matching over 8 bases. J gave up 0 bases and V 6 bases, and 0 bases lay outside the gene matches. The germline CDR1 and CDR2 sequences are MDHEN and SYDVKM. The CDR3 sequence is 13 residues long. CDR3: CASRTGANYGYTF. The CDR3 DNA is TGTGCCAGCAGGACAGGGGCTAACTATGGCTACACCTTC.

The chain has TRBV5-1 and TRBJ1-1; 10 bases map to TRBD1. This CDR3 is built from 14 residues. From germline, CDR1 is SGHRS and CDR2 YFSETQ. V was clipped by 0 bases and J by 5 bases; unmatched bases: 1. CDR3 sequence: CASSLGGQGTEAFF. CDR3 bases: TGCGCCAGCAGCTTGGGGGGACAGGGGACTGAAGCTTTCTTT.

The rearrangement joins TRBV28 to TRBJ2-5; 8 bases align to TRBD2. The ends lost 5 bases at V and 5 bases at J; junction bases unmatched: 13. CDR1 and CDR2 (germline): MDHEN, SYDVKM. The CDR3 loop spans 16 amino acids. The CDR3 region has the DNA TGTGCCAGCAGTACCCGGGGGGGGGCGCTTAGGGAGACCCAGTACTTC. It encodes CASSTRGGALRETQYF.

The rearrangement joins TRBV12-2 to TRBJ1-4. TRBV12-2 is a listed pseudogene. The CDR3 has 17 residues. In DNA form, the CDR3 reads TGTGCAAGTCGCTTAAGCCACGGGGGACCTACTAATGAAAAACTGTTTTTT. This codes for CASRLSHGGPTNEKLFF.

The V call is TRBV30, the J call TRBJ1-1; 10 bases are shared with TRBD1. Trimming cost V 5 bases and J 8 bases; bases outside gene matches: 14. The germline gives CDR1 GTSNPN, CDR2 SVGIG (reference sequence). The CDR3 contains 15 residues. CDR3 DNA sequence: TGTGCCTGGGACAGGGGGCAACGCGGGGACGGGGAAGCTTTCTTT. Amino acids: CAWDRGQRGDGEAFF.

This clone occurred many times. Different DNA sequences within this sample yield the same CDR3. The chain has TRBV5-4 and TRBJ1-2; 7 bases agree with TRBD1. The J segment lost 4 bases and the V segment lost 4 bases, leaving 10 bases of the junction unmatched. CDR3 length: 15 residues. From germline, CDR1 is SGHNT and CDR2 YYREEE (reference sequence). The CDR3 sequence: CASSSDRARSYGYTF. CDR3 DNA: TGTGCCAGCAGCAGTGACAGGGCCCGATCCTATGGCTACACCTTC.

The gene calls are TRBV29-1 and TRBJ1-2; 10 nucleotides match TRBD1. The V gene end was trimmed by 7 bases and the J gene end by 7 bases; junction bases not matched to a gene: 9. This CDR3 has 13 residues. Germline CDR1 and CDR2: SQVTM and ANQGSEA. Written as DNA, the CDR3 is TGCAGCGCCAAGACAGGGGGCGGCTCTGGCTACACCTTC. This translates into CSAKTGGGSGYTF.

This chain links TRBV6-4 with TRBJ2-3; D gene ambiguous. Germline V gives CDR1 MRHNA, CDR2 SNTAGT. Trimming stripped 3 bases from V and 1 base from J, with 5 bases between. The CDR3 is 13 amino acids. The DNA for the CDR3 is TGTGCCAGCAGTGAATCAGGCACAGATACGCAGTATTTT. Protein: CASSESGTDTQYF.

The chain carries TRBV27 and TRBJ1-5; 7 bases are shared with TRBD1. CDR3 length: 15 amino acids. After removal of 5 bases from V and 3 bases from J, the junction contained 7 bases not matched to a gene. The germline gives CDR1 MNHEY, CDR2 SMNVEV (reference sequence). Here the CDR3 DNA reads TGTGCCAGCAGTCAGGGACAGATTAACAATCAGCCCCAGCATTTT. As protein: CASSQGQINNQPQHF.

The gene calls are TRBV6-5 and TRBJ2-2; no definite D call. The germline gives CDR1 MNHEY, CDR2 SVGAGI. This CDR3 region has 13 residues. V lost 6 bases and J lost 5, with 10 bases in between. In DNA form, the CDR3 reads TGTGCCAGCAGAGCACAGCAGACCGGGGAGCTGTTTTTT. Translation gives CASRAQQTGELFF.

The CDR3 protein is CASSFGDLSNQPQHF. The CDR3 region has the DNA TGTGCCAGCAGCTTTGGAGATCTAAGCAATCAGCCCCAGCATTTT. The V and J genes are TRBV7-9 and TRBJ1-5; unclear D gene. The germline gives CDR1 SEHNR, CDR2 FQNEAQ (reference sequence). Trimming removed 3 bases from V and 1 base from J, with 10 bases in between. The length of the CDR3 is 15 residues.

The J gene is TRBJ1-2, the V gene TRBV5-4, with TRBD1 as a possible D gene (6 bases). V was pared by 1 base and J by 8 bases, with 12 bases between. The CDR3 has 13 amino acids. Germline assignment: CDR1 SGHNT and CDR2 YYREEE (reference sequence). The CDR3 bases are TGTGCCAGCAGCTTGTGGCAGGGGTACGGCTACACCTTC. Its protein is CASSLWQGYGYTF.